This TCR beta chain was profiled in a study of blood T cell repertoires in COVID-19. On the study more broadly: The samples span acute and convalescent COVID-19 from the United States, Italy and Spain. T cells, B-cell-depleted T cells, or PBMCs supplied cDNA or gDNA.

V dropped 2 bases and J dropped 7 bases, with 17 bases sitting between them. CDR1 and CDR2 (germline): KGHSH, LQKENI. The CDR3 consists of 16 residues. Authors' processing steps: Quantification of nucleated cells was approximated via reference gene primer amplification. The data were produced by immunoSEQ multiplex PCR, yet TCRdb's version contains in-frame clones alone and is incomplete. V, J and clone size are those of that table, while D and trimming were read from the DNA. The data show almost 20,000 clones, with 85% to 95% seen just once and over 4% held by the top ten. This sequence originates from a woman between 45 and 65 years old with active COVID-19. Material for sequencing was peripheral blood. The rearrangement uses TRBV18 and TRBJ1-4; D gene unclear. This CDR3 is CASSPEEGMISEKLFF. The CDR3 nucleotides read TGTGCCAGCTCACCAGAAGAGGGAATGATTAGTGAAAAACTGTTTTTT.